This T cell receptor beta chain was sequenced during a study of blood T cell repertoires in COVID-19 (dated by TCRdb to the early 2020s). About the full investigation: Collaborator samples came from the United States, Italy and Spain and covered acute and convalescent phases of COVID-19. The prospective study material was composed of cDNA or gDNA derived from T cells, B-cell-depleted T cells, or PBMCs. Deeply sampled blood TCRbeta repertoires from subjects exposed to, actively infected with, or recovered from COVID-19 were included in the dataset. A freely available public database, intended as a resource for researchers studying the immune response to SARS-CoV-2, is where the repertoires were released. The samples were drawn from the first 160 participants of the ongoing ImmuneRACE study and from 950 to 1,500 subjects provided by 6 global collaborators. A de-identified subject ID, COVID-19 status, age in years and sex were almost always included in the sample metadata. Where available, HLA class I and class II types were obtained from metadata supplied by the sample provider rather than from assay-based typing. What the study reported, not specific to this receptor: The quantity of clinical and demographic metadata differed by source and by participant and was supplied without curation.

Participants in the prospective study were enrolled through a virtual design, were aged about 18 to 90 years, and lived in fewer than 30 United States geographic areas. Cohort assignment in the prospective study relied on participant-reported clinical history from a screening survey and a study questionnaire. In the prospective study, mobile phlebotomists collected whole blood, serum and a nasopharyngeal or oropharyngeal swab from each participant. Prospective study participants could optionally give additional blood draws and questionnaires over a roughly two-month period. Blood samples from the prospective study were shipped frozen or at room temperature prior to DNA extraction. A distance of 12 bases separates the germline ends of V and J, which lose 1 base and 5 bases respectively. The germline V gene (reference sequence) sets CDR1 to LNHDA and CDR2 to SQIVND. The CDR3 has 14 amino acids, counting the end cysteine and phenylalanine. The entry retains the CDR3 DNA only, 42 bases that are in frame from base 1.

The immunoSEQ Assay, a bias-controlled multiplex PCR, was used to amplify TCRbeta CDR3 regions from genomic DNA. The authors' pipeline ran thus. Nucleated cell counts per sample were estimated from amplification of reference gene primers within the assay. To quantify the absolute abundance of each unique TCRbeta CDR3 rearrangement, sequence reads were collapsed and filtered. Productive Simpson clonality was computed per sample as the square root of Simpson's diversity index over productive rearrangements. This immuneACCESS table, as held by TCRdb, lists in-frame sequences with V and J called but not all clones. Of the missing ones, under half trace to an unresolved V gene in checked studies; the others have no known cause. Clonal size and the V and J genes are those of that table, whereas D and trimming came from the DNA. For this sample there are around 85,000 clones; around nine tenths appear just once. 0.9% to 1.5% of the sample is in the top ten clones.

As to this clone: Its antigen remains undetermined. Per-nucleotide qualities are absent, and no much larger clonotype sits a single base away.

This receptor was obtained from a woman aged 45-65 years with acute COVID-19. The rearranged chain carries TRBV19 and TRBJ2-7; the D gene remains uncertain. The sample comprised PBMCs or T cells enriched from blood (not recorded which). The sequence in DNA is TGTGCCAGTAGTATAGGGGCCCTCGGAAACGAGCAGTACTTC. Its translation reads: CASSIGALGNEQYF.